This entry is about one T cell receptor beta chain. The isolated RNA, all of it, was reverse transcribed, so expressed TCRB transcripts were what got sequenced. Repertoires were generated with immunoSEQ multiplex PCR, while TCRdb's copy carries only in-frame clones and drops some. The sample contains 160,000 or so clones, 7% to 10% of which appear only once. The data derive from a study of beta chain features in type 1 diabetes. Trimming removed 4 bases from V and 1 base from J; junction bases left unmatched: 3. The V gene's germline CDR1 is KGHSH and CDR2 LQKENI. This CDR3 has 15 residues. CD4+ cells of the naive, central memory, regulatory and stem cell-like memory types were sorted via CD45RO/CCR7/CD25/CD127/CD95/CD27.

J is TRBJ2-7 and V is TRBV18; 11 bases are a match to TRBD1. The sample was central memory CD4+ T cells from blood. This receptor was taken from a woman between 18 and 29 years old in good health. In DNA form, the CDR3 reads TGTGCCAGCTCACTAGGGACAGGGGGTTCCTACGAGCAGTACTTC. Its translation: CASSLGTGGSYEQYF.